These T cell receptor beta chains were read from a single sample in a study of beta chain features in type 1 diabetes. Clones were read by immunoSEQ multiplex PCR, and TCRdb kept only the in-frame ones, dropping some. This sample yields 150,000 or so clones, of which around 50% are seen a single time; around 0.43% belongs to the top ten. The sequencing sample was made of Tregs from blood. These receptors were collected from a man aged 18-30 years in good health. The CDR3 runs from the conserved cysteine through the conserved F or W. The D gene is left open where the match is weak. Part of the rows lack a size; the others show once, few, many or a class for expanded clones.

CDR3aa: CASSPTGDYEQYF
CDR3nt: TGTGCCAGCAGTCCGACTGGAGATTACGAGCAGTACTTC
d_gene: .
j_gene: TRBJ2-7
abundance: few
v_gene: TRBV9

CDR3aa: CASSSPQGLNGYTF
CDR3nt: TGTGCCAGCAGCTCCCCACAGGGTCTCAATGGCTACACCTTC
d_gene: .
j_gene: TRBJ1-2
abundance: few
v_gene: TRBV11-2

CDR3aa: CASSYPTGQGWNEQFF
CDR3nt: TGTGCCAGCAGTTACCCGACGGGACAAGGGTGGAATGAGCAGTTCTTC
d_gene: .
j_gene: TRBJ2-1
abundance: .
v_gene: TRBV6-9

CDR3aa: CASSVRTASSYNEQFF
CDR3nt: TGTGCCAGCAGTGTTAGGACAGCCAGCTCCTACAATGAGCAGTTCTTC
d_gene: .
j_gene: TRBJ2-1
abundance: .
v_gene: TRBV6-1

CDR3aa: CAISEGEVAYNEQFF
CDR3nt: TGTGCCATCAGTGAGGGAGAAGTGGCCTACAATGAGCAGTTCTTC
d_gene: .
j_gene: TRBJ2-1
abundance: few
v_gene: TRBV10-3

CDR3aa: CASSISGGNTEAFF
CDR3nt: TGTGCCAGTAGTATCTCAGGGGGGAATACTGAAGCTTTCTTT
d_gene: TRBD1
j_gene: TRBJ1-1
abundance: .
v_gene: TRBV19

CDR3aa: CASSLAPGSPLHF
CDR3nt: TGTGCCAGCAGCTTAGCCCCCGGTTCACCCCTCCACTTT
d_gene: .
j_gene: TRBJ1-6
abundance: .
v_gene: TRBV7-7

CDR3aa: CATSRERQQGLTLAKNIQYF
CDR3nt: TGTGCCACCAGCAGAGAGAGACAACAGGGGCTTACACTAGCCAAAAACATTCAGTACTTC
d_gene: TRBD1
j_gene: TRBJ2-4
abundance: .
v_gene: TRBV15

CDR3aa: CASSRTGDNEQFF
CDR3nt: TGTGCCAGCAGTCGAACAGGGGACAATGAGCAGTTCTTC
d_gene: TRBD1
j_gene: TRBJ2-1
abundance: .
v_gene: TRBV4-2

CDR3aa: CSATGTVATNEKLFF
CDR3nt: TGCAGCGCAACCGGGACAGTAGCAACTAATGAAAAACTGTTTTTT
d_gene: TRBD1
j_gene: TRBJ1-4
abundance: .
v_gene: TRBV29-1

CDR3aa: CASSKGQGQHNEQFF
CDR3nt: TGTGCCAGCAGCAAGGGACAGGGTCAACACAATGAGCAGTTCTTC
d_gene: TRBD1
j_gene: TRBJ2-1
abundance: few
v_gene: TRBV7-8

CDR3aa: CASSQGTGASSRELFF
CDR3nt: TGTGCCAGCTCACAGGGGACAGGAGCGTCGAGTCGGGAGCTGTTTTTT
d_gene: TRBD1
j_gene: TRBJ2-2
abundance: .
v_gene: TRBV18

CDR3aa: CASSRTSRTDTQYF
CDR3nt: TGTGCCAGCAGTCGGACTAGCCGCACAGATACGCAGTATTTT
d_gene: TRBD2
j_gene: TRBJ2-3
abundance: few
v_gene: TRBV6-5

CDR3aa: CASSELGNSYEQYF
CDR3nt: TGTGCCAGCAGTGAACTAGGCAACTCCTACGAGCAGTACTTC
d_gene: .
j_gene: TRBJ2-7
abundance: few
v_gene: TRBV2

CDR3aa: CASSLGWQNTGELFF
CDR3nt: TGTGCCAGCAGCTTAGGGTGGCAGAACACCGGGGAGCTGTTTTTT
d_gene: .
j_gene: TRBJ2-2
abundance: .
v_gene: TRBV7-2

CDR3aa: CASSERMRTDEQFF
CDR3nt: TGCGCCAGCAGCGAGAGAATGCGCACCGATGAGCAGTTCTTC
d_gene: .
j_gene: TRBJ2-1
abundance: .
v_gene: TRBV5-1

CDR3aa: CATSLGGTGNEKLFF
CDR3nt: TGTGCCACCAGCCTGGGGGGGACAGGGAATGAAAAACTGTTTTTT
d_gene: TRBD1
j_gene: TRBJ1-4
abundance: .
v_gene: TRBV15

CDR3aa: CASSSQGGTEQFF
CDR3nt: TGTGCCAGCAGCTCTCAGGGAGGGACAGAGCAGTTCTTC
d_gene: .
j_gene: TRBJ2-1
abundance: .
v_gene: TRBV7-9

CDR3aa: CASSSREHSSSNQPQHF
CDR3nt: TGTGCCAGTAGTTCGCGGGAACACTCATCTAGCAATCAGCCCCAGCATTTT
d_gene: .
j_gene: TRBJ1-5
abundance: .
v_gene: TRBV19

CDR3aa: CASSRKGQGVHEQYF
CDR3nt: TGTGCCAGCTCAAGAAAGGGACAGGGTGTCCACGAGCAGTACTTC
d_gene: TRBD1
j_gene: TRBJ2-7
abundance: .
v_gene: TRBV18

CDR3aa: CASSLNRWDTQYF
CDR3nt: TGTGCCAGCAGCTTAAACCGGTGGGATACGCAGTATTTT
d_gene: .
j_gene: TRBJ2-3
abundance: .
v_gene: TRBV7-3

CDR3aa: CASSQDWTGARETQYF
CDR3nt: TGTGCCAGCAGCCAAGACTGGACAGGGGCCAGAGAGACCCAGTACTTC
d_gene: TRBD1
j_gene: TRBJ2-5
abundance: .
v_gene: TRBV14

CDR3aa: CASSQIAGNTGELFF
CDR3nt: TGTGCCAGCTCACAGATCGCAGGGAACACCGGGGAGCTGTTTTTT
d_gene: .
j_gene: TRBJ2-2
abundance: .
v_gene: TRBV18

CDR3aa: CASSTGTSGYNEQFF
CDR3nt: TGTGCCAGCAGTACCGGGACTAGCGGGTACAATGAGCAGTTCTTC
d_gene: TRBD2
j_gene: TRBJ2-1
abundance: .
v_gene: TRBV7-2

CDR3aa: CASSLDYSLYGYTF
CDR3nt: TGTGCCAGCAGCTTGGACTATAGTTTGTATGGCTACACCTTC
d_gene: .
j_gene: TRBJ1-2
abundance: .
v_gene: TRBV5-5

CDR3aa: CASSFLAGGGGELFF
CDR3nt: TGTGCCAGTAGTTTCCTAGCGGGAGGTGGCGGGGAGCTGTTTTTT
d_gene: TRBD2
j_gene: TRBJ2-2
abundance: .
v_gene: TRBV19

CDR3aa: CASRDRGYSLGGYTF
CDR3nt: TGTGCCAGCAGGGACAGGGGGTATTCGTTGGGTGGCTACACCTTC
d_gene: TRBD1
j_gene: TRBJ1-2
abundance: .
v_gene: TRBV27

CDR3aa: CASNAAETQETQYF
CDR3nt: TGTGCCAGCAATGCCGCGGAGACCCAAGAGACCCAGTACTTC
d_gene: .
j_gene: TRBJ2-5
abundance: few
v_gene: TRBV2

CDR3aa: CASSLVGQGNYGYTF
CDR3nt: TGTGCCAGCAGCTTGGTTGGACAGGGGAACTATGGCTACACCTTC
d_gene: TRBD1
j_gene: TRBJ1-2
abundance: .
v_gene: TRBV7-2

CDR3aa: CASSSQYGTVSSYEQYF
CDR3nt: TGTGCCAGCAGCTCACAATACGGGACAGTGAGTTCCTACGAGCAGTACTTC
d_gene: TRBD1
j_gene: TRBJ2-7
abundance: .
v_gene: TRBV7-9